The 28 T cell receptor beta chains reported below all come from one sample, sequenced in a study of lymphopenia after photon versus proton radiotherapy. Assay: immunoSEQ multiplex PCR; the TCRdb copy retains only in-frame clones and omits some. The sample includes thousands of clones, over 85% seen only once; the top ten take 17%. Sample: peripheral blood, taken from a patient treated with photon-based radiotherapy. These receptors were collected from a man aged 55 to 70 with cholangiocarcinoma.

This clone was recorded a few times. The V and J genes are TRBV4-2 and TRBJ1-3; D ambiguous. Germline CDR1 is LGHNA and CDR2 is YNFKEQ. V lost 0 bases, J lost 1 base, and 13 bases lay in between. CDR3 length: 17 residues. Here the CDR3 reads CASSQEEGSRSGNTIYF. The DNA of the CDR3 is TGTGCCAGCAGCCAAGAGGAGGGTTCCAGGTCTGGAAACACCATATATTTT.

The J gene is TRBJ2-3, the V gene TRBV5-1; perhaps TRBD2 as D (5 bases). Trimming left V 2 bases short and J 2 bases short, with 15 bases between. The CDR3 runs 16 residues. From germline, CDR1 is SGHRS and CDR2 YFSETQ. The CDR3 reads CASSLPSRSTTDTQYF. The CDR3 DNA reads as TGCGCCAGCAGCTTACCTAGCAGGAGCACCACAGATACGCAGTATTTT.

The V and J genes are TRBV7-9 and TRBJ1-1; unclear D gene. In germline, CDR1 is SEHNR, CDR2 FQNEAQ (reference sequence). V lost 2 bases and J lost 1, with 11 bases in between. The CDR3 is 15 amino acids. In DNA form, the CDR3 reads TGTGCCAGCAGCTTAAATTATGGGCCGAACACTGAAGCTTTCTTT. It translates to CASSLNYGPNTEAFF.

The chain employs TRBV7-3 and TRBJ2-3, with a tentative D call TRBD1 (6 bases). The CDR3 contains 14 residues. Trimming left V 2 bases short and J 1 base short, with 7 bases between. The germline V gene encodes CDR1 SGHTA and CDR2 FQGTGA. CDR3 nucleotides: TGTGCCAGCAGCTTAGGGGGCCGCACAGATACGCAGTATTTT. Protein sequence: CASSLGGRTDTQYF.

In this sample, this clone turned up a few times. The CDR3 DNA reads as TGTGCCAGCCGGGGAGGGACCTACGAGCAGTACTTC. Translated, it gives CASRGGTYEQYF. The genes are TRBV6-5 and TRBJ2-7; 7 bases line up with TRBD2. This CDR3 is built from 12 residues. Germline V gene data show CDR1 as MNHEY and CDR2 as SVGAGI. J was trimmed by 2 bases and V by 8 bases; bases with no gene match: 3.

The CDR3 DNA follows: TGTGCCAGCAGCCAAGAGTTTTTGACTAGCGGGGGCTACAATGAGCAGTTCTTC. Translating it yields CASSQEFLTSGGYNEQFF. The V and J genes are TRBV4-2 and TRBJ2-1; 12 bases align to TRBD2. The CDR3 is made up of 18 amino acids. Germline trimming cut 0 bases from V and 3 bases from J; bases unmatched to any gene: 6. Germline-derived CDR1 and CDR2 are LGHNA and YNFKEQ.

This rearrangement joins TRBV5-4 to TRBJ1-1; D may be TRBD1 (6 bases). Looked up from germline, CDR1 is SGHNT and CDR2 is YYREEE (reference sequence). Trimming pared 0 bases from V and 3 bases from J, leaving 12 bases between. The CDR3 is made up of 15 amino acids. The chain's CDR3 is CASSLVSRGDTEAFF. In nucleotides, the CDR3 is TGTGCCAGCAGCTTGGTAAGCAGGGGTGACACTGAAGCTTTCTTT.

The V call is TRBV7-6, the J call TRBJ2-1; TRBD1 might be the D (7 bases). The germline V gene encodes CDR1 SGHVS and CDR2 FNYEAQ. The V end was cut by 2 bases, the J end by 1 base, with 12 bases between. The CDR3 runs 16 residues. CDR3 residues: CASSLWQGGSYNEQFF. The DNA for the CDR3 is TGTGCCAGCAGCTTATGGCAGGGGGGTTCCTACAATGAGCAGTTCTTC.

In DNA, the CDR3 is TGCGCCAGCAGCCCCGAAGGGACAGGGGGCGCGGCGGGACTGGAGCAGTACTTC. It translates to CASSPEGTGGAAGLEQYF. J is TRBJ2-5 and V is TRBV5-1, with TRBD1 matching 12 bases. The CDR3 is 18 residues long. Germline CDR1 and CDR2: SGHRS and YFSETQ. Losses at the gene ends were 4 bases for V and 11 bases for J; bases not matched to a gene: 21.

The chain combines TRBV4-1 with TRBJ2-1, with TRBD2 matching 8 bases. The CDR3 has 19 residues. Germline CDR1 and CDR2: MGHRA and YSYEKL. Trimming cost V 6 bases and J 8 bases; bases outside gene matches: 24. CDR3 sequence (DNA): TGCGCCAGCAGTCAGACGGGTCGGGAGGGCCTTTTCTCGTCATATGAGCAGTTCTTC. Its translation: CASSQTGREGLFSSYEQFF.

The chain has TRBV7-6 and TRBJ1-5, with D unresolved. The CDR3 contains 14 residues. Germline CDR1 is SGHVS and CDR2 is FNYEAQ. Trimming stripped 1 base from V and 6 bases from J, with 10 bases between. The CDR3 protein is CASSLGEFSQPQHF. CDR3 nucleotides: TGTGCCAGCAGCTTAGGTGAATTTAGTCAGCCCCAGCATTTT.

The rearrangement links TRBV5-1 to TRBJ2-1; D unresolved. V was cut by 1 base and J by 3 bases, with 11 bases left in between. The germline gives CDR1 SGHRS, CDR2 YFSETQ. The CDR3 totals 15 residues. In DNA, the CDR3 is TGCGCCAGCAGCTTGCAAGGCTGGGGCTACAATGAGCAGTTCTTC. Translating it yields CASSLQGWGYNEQFF.

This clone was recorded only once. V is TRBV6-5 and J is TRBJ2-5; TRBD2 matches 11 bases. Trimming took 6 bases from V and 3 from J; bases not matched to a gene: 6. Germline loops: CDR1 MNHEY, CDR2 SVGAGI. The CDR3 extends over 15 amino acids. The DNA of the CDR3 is TGTGCCAGCAGACTAGCGGGGGATATAGAAGAGACCCAGTACTTC. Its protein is CASRLAGDIEETQYF.

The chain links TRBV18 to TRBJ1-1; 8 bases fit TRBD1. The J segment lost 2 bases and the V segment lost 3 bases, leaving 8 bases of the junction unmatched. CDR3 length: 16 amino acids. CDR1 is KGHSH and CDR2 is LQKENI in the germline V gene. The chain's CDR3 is CASSPRRTGTNTEAFF. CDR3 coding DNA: TGTGCCAGCTCACCTCGGCGGACAGGGACCAACACTGAAGCTTTCTTT.

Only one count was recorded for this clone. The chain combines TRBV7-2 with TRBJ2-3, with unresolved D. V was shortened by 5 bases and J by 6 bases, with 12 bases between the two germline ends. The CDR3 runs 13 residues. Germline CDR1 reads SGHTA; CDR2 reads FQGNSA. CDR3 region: CASSPNLSDTQYF. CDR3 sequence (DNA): TGTGCCAGCAGCCCAAATCTATCCGATACGCAGTATTTT.

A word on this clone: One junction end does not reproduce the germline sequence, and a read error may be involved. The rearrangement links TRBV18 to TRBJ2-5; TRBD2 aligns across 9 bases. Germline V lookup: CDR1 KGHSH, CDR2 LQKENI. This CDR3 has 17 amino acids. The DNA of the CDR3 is TGTGCCAGCCCACCAACGGCTAGCGGGAACATAAAAGAGACCCAGTACTTC. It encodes CASPPTASGNIKETQYF. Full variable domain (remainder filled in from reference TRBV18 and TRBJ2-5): NAGVMQNPRHLVRRRGQEARLRCSPMKGHSHVYWYRQLPEEGLKFMVYLQKENIIDESGMPKERFSAEFPKEGPSILRIQQVVRGDSAAYFCASPPTASGNIKETQYFGPGTRLLVL.

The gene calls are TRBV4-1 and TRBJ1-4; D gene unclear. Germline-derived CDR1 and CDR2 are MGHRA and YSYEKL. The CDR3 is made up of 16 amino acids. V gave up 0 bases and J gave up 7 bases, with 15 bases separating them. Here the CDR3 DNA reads TGCGCCAGCAGCCAAGAAGGAGTAAACCGTTTTGAAAAACTGTTTTTT. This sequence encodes CASSQEGVNRFEKLFF.

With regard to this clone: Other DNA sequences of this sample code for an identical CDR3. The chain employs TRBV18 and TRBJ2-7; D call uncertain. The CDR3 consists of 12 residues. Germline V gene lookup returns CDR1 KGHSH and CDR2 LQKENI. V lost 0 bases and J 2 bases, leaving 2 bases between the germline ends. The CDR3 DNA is TGTGCCAGCTCACCACCGGCCTACGAGCAGTACTTC. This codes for CASSPPAYEQYF.

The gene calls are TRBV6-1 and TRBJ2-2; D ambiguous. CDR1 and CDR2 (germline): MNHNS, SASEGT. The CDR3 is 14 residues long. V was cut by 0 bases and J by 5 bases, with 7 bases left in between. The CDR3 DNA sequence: TGTGCCAGCAGTGAAGCTCGGACGACCGGGGAGCTGTTTTTT. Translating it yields CASSEARTTGELFF.

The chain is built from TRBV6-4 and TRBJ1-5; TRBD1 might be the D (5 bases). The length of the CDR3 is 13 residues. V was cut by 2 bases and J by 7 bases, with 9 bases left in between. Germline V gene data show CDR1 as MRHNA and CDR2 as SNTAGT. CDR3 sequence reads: CASSDDRGQPQHF. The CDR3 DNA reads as TGTGCCAGCAGTGACGACCGGGGCCAGCCCCAGCATTTT.

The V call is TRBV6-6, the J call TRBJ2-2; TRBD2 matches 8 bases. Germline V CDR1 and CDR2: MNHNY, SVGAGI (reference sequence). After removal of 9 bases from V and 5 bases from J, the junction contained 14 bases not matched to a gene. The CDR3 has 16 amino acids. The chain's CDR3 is CASTGGVWTRTGELFF. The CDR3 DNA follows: TGTGCCAGTACGGGGGGGGTATGGACCCGGACCGGGGAGCTGTTTTTT.

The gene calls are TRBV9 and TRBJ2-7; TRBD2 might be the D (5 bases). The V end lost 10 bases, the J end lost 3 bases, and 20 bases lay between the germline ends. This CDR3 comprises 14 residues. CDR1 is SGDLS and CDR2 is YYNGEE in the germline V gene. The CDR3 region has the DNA TGTGCCTCAGGCCCCAGCGGCAATTACTACGAGCAGTACTTC. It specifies CASGPSGNYYEQYF.

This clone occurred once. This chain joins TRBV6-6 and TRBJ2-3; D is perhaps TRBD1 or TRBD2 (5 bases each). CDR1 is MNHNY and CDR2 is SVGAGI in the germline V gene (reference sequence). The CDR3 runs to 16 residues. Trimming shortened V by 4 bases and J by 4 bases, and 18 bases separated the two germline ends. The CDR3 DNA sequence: TGTGCCAGCAGTTCCTTCGGTCCCGGGACGGCAGATACGCAGTATTTT. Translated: CASSSFGPGTADTQYF.

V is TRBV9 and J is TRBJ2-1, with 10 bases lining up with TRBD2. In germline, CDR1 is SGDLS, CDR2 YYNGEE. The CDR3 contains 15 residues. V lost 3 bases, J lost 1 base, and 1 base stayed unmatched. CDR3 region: CASSGGLASYNEQFF. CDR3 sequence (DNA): TGTGCCAGCAGCGGGGGACTAGCGTCCTACAATGAGCAGTTCTTC.

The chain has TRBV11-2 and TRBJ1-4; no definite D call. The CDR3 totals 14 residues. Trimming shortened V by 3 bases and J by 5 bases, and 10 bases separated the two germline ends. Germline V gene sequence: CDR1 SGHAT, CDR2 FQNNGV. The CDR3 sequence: CASSLRISNEKLFF. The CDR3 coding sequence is TGTGCCAGCAGCTTGAGAATCTCCAATGAAAAACTGTTTTTT.

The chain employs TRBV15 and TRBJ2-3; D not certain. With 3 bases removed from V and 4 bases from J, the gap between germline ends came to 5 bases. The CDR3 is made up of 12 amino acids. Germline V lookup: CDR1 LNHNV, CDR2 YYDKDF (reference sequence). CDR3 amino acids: CATSSGPDTQYF. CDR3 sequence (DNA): TGTGCCACCAGCAGTGGACCAGATACGCAGTATTTT.

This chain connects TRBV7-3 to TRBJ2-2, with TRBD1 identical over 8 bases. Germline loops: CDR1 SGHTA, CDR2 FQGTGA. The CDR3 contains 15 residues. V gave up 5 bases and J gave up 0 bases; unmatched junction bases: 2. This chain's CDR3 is CASSPDRANTGELFF. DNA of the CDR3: TGTGCCAGCAGCCCGGACAGGGCGAACACCGGGGAGCTGTTTTTT.

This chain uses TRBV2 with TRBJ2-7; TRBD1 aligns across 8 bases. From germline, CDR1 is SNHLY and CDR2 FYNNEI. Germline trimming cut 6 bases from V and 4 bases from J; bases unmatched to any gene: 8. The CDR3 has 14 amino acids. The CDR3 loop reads CASSGEDRVYEQYF. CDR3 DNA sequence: TGTGCCAGCAGCGGAGAGGACAGGGTTTACGAGCAGTACTTC.